These 10 T cell receptor beta chains came from one sample sequenced in a study of T cell responses to AZD1222 COVID-19 vaccine. Using immunoSEQ multiplex PCR, the repertoire was profiled, and TCRdb retains in-frame clones only, with some absent. The data show around 140,000 clones, over 90% seen once. Source: peripheral blood, taken on day 0 of AZD1222 vaccination. These receptor sequences come from an adult in good health.

This clone was counted only a few times. The chain uses TRBV19 and TRBJ2-5; 12 bases fit TRBD2. Looked up from germline, CDR1 is LNHDA and CDR2 is SQIVND (reference sequence). The CDR3 is 16 residues long. Unmatched junction bases numbered 5, after V lost 4 bases and J lost 2 bases. The CDR3 DNA sequence: TGTGCCAGTAGTACGCGACTAGCGGGAGCGCAAGAGACCCAGTACTTC. Protein product: CASSTRLAGAQETQYF.

The chain has TRBV7-6 and TRBJ2-4, with 9 bases that match TRBD1. This CDR3 spans 16 amino acids. Per the germline V gene, CDR1 is SGHVS and CDR2 is FNYEAQ. Unmatched junction bases numbered 6, after V lost 5 bases and J lost 1 base. The CDR3 spells CASSEGTGWAKNIQYF. In nucleotides, the CDR3 is TGTGCCAGCAGCGAGGGGACAGGGTGGGCCAAAAACATTCAGTACTTC.

This chain links TRBV5-3 with TRBJ2-1; no reliable D call. TRBV5-3 is an open reading frame whose function is uncertain. V was clipped by 1 base and J by 0 bases, with 17 bases between them. This CDR3 is built from 18 residues. This chain's CDR3 is CARSLRSRPIISYNEQFF. The CDR3 DNA reads as TGTGCCAGAAGCTTGAGGTCGAGACCTATAATCTCCTACAATGAGCAGTTCTTC.

Turning to this clone: At one end, the junction sequence differs from germline, possibly due to a read error. The chain couples TRBV6-5 to TRBJ2-7; TRBD1 matches at 8 bases. From germline, CDR1 is MNHEY and CDR2 SVGAGI. CDR3 length: 14 amino acids. The CDR3 nucleotides are TGTGCCAGCAGGCCGACAGGGGCCTCCCACGAGCAGTACTTC. Protein sequence: CASRPTGASHEQYF.

The chain couples TRBV27 to TRBJ2-1; D not resolved. This CDR3 spans 16 amino acids. Germline V gene lookup returns CDR1 MNHEY and CDR2 SMNVEV (reference sequence). The V and J ends lost 3 bases and 4 bases respectively, with 16 bases between them. The CDR3 protein is CASSLLSTVRYNEQFF. The CDR3 bases are TGTGCCAGCAGTTTGTTGAGCACCGTAAGATACAATGAGCAGTTCTTC.

The V call is TRBV6-2 or TRBV6-3, the J call TRBJ1-4, with TRBD1 matching 7 bases. Germline values: CDR1 MNHEY, CDR2 SVGEGT. V shed 6 bases and J 0 bases; nucleotides not matched to a gene: 1. This CDR3 has 14 amino acids. CDR3 bases: TGTGCCAGCAGCGACAGGGCAACTAATGAAAAACTGTTTTTT. Translation gives CASSDRATNEKLFF.

This sequence joins TRBV2 and TRBJ1-4; 7 positions match TRBD1. Germline V gives CDR1 SNHLY, CDR2 FYNNEI. Trimming cost V 5 bases and J 0 bases; bases outside gene matches: 6. The CDR3 loop spans 16 amino acids. The CDR3, as DNA: TGTGCCAGCAGTACCGGGACAGTTGCAACTAATGAAAAACTGTTTTTT. This sequence encodes CASSTGTVATNEKLFF.

The chain couples TRBV7-9 to TRBJ2-5; possible D gene TRBD2, 6 bases. This CDR3 contains 15 residues. The germline V gene has CDR1 SEHNR and CDR2 FQNEAQ (reference sequence). V lost 1 base to trimming and J lost 1 base, with 10 bases between them. As DNA, the CDR3 is TGTGCCAGCAGCTTAGACCCCGGGAGCCAAGAGACCCAGTACTTC. Its protein is CASSLDPGSQETQYF.

This clone was recorded once. The chain recombines TRBV14 with TRBJ2-5; the D call may be TRBD1 or TRBD2 (6 bases each). V was clipped by 0 bases and J by 9 bases, with 17 bases between them. This CDR3 region has 15 residues. CDR1 is SGHDN, CDR2 FVKESK, per germline. The CDR3 protein is CASSQDLGGHWAQYF. CDR3 DNA: TGTGCCAGCAGCCAAGATCTCGGGGGCCACTGGGCCCAGTACTTC. The variable domain in full, with the rest retrieved from reference TRBV14 and TRBJ2-5, is EAGVTQFPSHSVIEKGQTVTLRCDPISGHDNLYWYRRVMGKEIKFLLHFVKESKQDESGMPNNRFLAERTGGTYSTLKVQPAELEDSGVYFCASSQDLGGHWAQYFGPGTRLLVL.

The rearrangement links TRBV6-4 to TRBJ2-7, with 10 positions matching TRBD1. Germline CDR1 and CDR2: MRHNA and SNTAGT. V trimming: 7 bases; J trimming: 1 base; junction bases outside the gene matches: 13. This CDR3 is built from 17 residues. The CDR3 DNA follows: TGTGCCAGCAAGGTCGGAAGAGCGGGACAGGGGTCCTACGAGCAGTACTTC. It specifies CASKVGRAGQGSYEQYF.